The clone carrying this T cell receptor beta chain was picked up a small number of times. These data belong to a study of T cells in Graves' hyperthyroidism and ophthalmopathy. The CDR3 spans 13 residues. With 3 bases removed from V and 9 bases from J, the gap between germline ends came to 12 bases. Germline V gene lookup returns CDR1 LNHDA and CDR2 SQIVND (reference sequence). RNA transcripts gave rise to amplified TCR beta CDR3 regions. A set of HTBI primers served as the primers for a first-round RT-PCR of the TCR CDR3. TCRdb fed the multiplex PCR reads into MiXCR, producing one record per CDR3 protein. The table has some 320,000 distinct CDR3 sequences, roughly 13% seen once.

This chain links TRBV19 with TRBJ1-5; D is unclear. This receptor was obtained from a woman aged 40 to 55 with Graves' ophthalmopathy. Sequencing input: blood. For the CDR3, the DNA is TGTGCCAGTAGTATGTATTGGGAGGGGCCCCAGCATTTT. It codes for CASSMYWEGPQHF. Full variable domain (remainder filled in from reference TRBV19 and TRBJ1-5): DGGITQSPKYLFRKEGQNVTLSCEQNLNHDAMYWYRQDPGQGLRLIYYSQIVNDFQKGDIAEGYSVSREKKESFPLTVTSAQKNPTAFYLCASSMYWEGPQHFGDGTRLSIL.